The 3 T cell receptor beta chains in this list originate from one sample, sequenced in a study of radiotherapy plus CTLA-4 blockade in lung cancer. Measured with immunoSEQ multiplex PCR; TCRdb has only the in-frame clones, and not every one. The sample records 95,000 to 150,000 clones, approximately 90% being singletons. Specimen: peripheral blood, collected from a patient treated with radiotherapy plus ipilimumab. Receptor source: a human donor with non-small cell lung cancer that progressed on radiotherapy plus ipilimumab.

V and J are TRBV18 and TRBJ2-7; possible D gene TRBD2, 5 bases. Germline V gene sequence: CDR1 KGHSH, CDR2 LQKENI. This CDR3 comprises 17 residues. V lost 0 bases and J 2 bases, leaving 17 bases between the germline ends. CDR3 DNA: TGTGCCAGCTCACCACCGCAGGTGGTGGGAGAGGCCTACGAGCAGTACTTC. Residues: CASSPPQVVGEAYEQYF. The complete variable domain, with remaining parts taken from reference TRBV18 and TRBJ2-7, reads NAGVMQNPRHLVRRRGQEARLRCSPMKGHSHVYWYRQLPEEGLKFMVYLQKENIIDESGMPKERFSAEFPKEGPSILRIQQVVRGDSAAYFCASSPPQVVGEAYEQYFGPGTRLTVT.

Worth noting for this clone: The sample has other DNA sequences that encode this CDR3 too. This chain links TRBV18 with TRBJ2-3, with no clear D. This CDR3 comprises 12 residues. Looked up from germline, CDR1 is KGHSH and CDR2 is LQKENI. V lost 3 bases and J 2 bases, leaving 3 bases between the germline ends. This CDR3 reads CASSPTTDTQYF. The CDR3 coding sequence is TGTGCCAGCTCACCCACCACAGATACGCAGTATTTT.

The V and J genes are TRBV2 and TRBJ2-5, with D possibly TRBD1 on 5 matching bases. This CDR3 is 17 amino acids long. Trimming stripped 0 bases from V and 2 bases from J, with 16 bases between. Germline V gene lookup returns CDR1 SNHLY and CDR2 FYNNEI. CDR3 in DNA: TGTGCCAGCAGTGAAGCGCTTAGGGGTAGTGCACAAGAGACCCAGTACTTC. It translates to CASSEALRGSAQETQYF. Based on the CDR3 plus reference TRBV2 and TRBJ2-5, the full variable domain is EPEVTQTPSHQVTQMGQEVILRCVPISNHLYFYWYRQILGQKVEFLVSFYNNEISEKSEIFDDQFSVERPDGSNFTLKIRSTKLEDSAMYFCASSEALRGSAQETQYFGPGTRLLVL.